The 8 T cell receptor beta chains presented below share a single source sample, sequenced in a study of blood T cell repertoires in COVID-19. The table came from immunoSEQ multiplex PCR; TCRdb's copy has only in-frame clones and leaves some out. In the table there are about 210,000 clones, roughly 86% of which are singletons. The material sequenced was peripheral blood. These receptors all come from a woman aged 35 to 49 with acute or convalescent COVID-19.

V usage is TRBV2 and J usage is TRBJ2-7, with 9 bases that match TRBD1. This CDR3 is built from 15 residues. The V segment lost 7 bases and the J segment 6 bases; nucleotides outside the gene matches: 13. Germline V gene lookup returns CDR1 SNHLY and CDR2 FYNNEI. The CDR3 nucleotides are TGTGCCAGCACTTACAGACAGGGGGTAAGAGGCGAGCAGTACTTC. It yields the protein CASTYRQGVRGEQYF.

The genes are TRBV6-5 and TRBJ2-3; D is perhaps TRBD2 (6 bases). Deletions cut 6 bases from V and 3 bases from J, with 13 bases between. The CDR3 consists of 14 residues. Germline assignment: CDR1 MNHEY and CDR2 SVGAGI. This CDR3 reads CASRVTRSTDTQYF. The DNA for the CDR3 is TGTGCCAGCAGGGTGACTAGATCGACAGATACGCAGTATTTT.

This rearrangement joins TRBV9 to TRBJ2-2, with 11 bases lining up with TRBD2. CDR1 SGDLS and CDR2 YYNGEE come from the germline V gene. The CDR3 totals 16 residues. Losses at the gene ends were 5 bases for V and 7 bases for J; bases not matched to a gene: 10. CDR3 amino acids: CASRPGLAGGFGELFF. The DNA for the CDR3 is TGTGCCAGCAGACCGGGGCTAGCGGGAGGATTCGGGGAGCTGTTTTTT.

The chain employs TRBV4-3 and TRBJ2-7; 10 positions match TRBD2. Germline V gene data show CDR1 as LGHNA and CDR2 as YSLEER. The J segment lost 2 bases and the V segment lost 1 base, leaving 8 bases of the junction unmatched. The CDR3 has 17 residues. CDR3 amino acids: CASSQGTGTSATYEQYF. CDR3 sequence (DNA): TGCGCCAGCAGCCAAGGGACGGGGACTAGCGCAACCTACGAGCAGTACTTC.

The chain has TRBV11-2 and TRBJ2-1; TRBD1 is a possible D gene (6 bases). Germline CDR1 and CDR2: SGHAT and FQNNGV. The CDR3 is 18 residues long. Trimming cost V 2 bases and J 0 bases, with 17 bases left between them. Written as DNA, the CDR3 is TGTGCCAGCAGCTTATCTCTATACAGGGAGAGCTCCTACAATGAGCAGTTCTTC. Protein sequence: CASSLSLYRESSYNEQFF.

V gene TRBV7-2 combines with J gene TRBJ2-7; maybe TRBD2 (6 bases). V lost 2 bases to trimming and J lost 3 bases, with 14 bases between them. Germline lookup yields CDR1 SGHTA and CDR2 FQGNSA. This CDR3 is 15 amino acids long. In DNA form, the CDR3 reads TGTGCCAGCAGCTTAAACGTGGGAGGCGACTACGAGCAGTACTTC. Translated: CASSLNVGGDYEQYF.

DNA for the CDR3: TGTGCCACCAGTGATGGGCAGGGGGGAAGCAATCAGCCCCAGCATTTT. This encodes CATSDGQGGSNQPQHF. The V call is TRBV24-1, the J call TRBJ1-5; 7 bases align to TRBD1. The CDR3 consists of 16 residues. With 3 bases clipped from V and 1 base from J, the junction kept 5 bases outside the gene matches. Looked up from germline, CDR1 is KGHDR and CDR2 is SFDVKD.

The V and J genes are TRBV27 and TRBJ1-5; D is uncertain. The germline V and J ends were trimmed by 5 bases and 2 bases, with 13 bases remaining between them. This CDR3 is built from 15 residues. Germline-derived CDR1 and CDR2 are MNHEY and SMNVEV (reference sequence). The DNA of the CDR3 is TGTGCCAGCAGTCCCTTGAAGGGAGGCAATCAGCCCCAGCATTTT. Amino acid sequence: CASSPLKGGNQPQHF.